This TCR beta chain is drawn from a study of T cell responses to AZD1222 COVID-19 vaccine. Clones were read by immunoSEQ multiplex PCR, and TCRdb kept only the in-frame ones, dropping some. The sample yields 110,000 or so clones, roughly 89% seen once. This clone was observed a single time. The specimen was peripheral blood, collected 28 days after the second AZD1222 dose. The sequence came from an adult who received the AZD1222 COVID-19 vaccine.

The CDR3 nucleotides are TGTGCCAGCAGCTTAGGCGGACTAGCGGTAGGGGAGCAGTACTTC. Protein sequence: CASSLGGLAVGEQYF. The chain combines TRBV7-2 with TRBJ2-7, with TRBD2 matching 10 bases. The CDR3 length is 15 residues. Trimming took 1 base from V and 7 from J; bases not matched to a gene: 7. The V gene's germline CDR1 is SGHTA and CDR2 FQGNSA.